One sample yielded the 12 T cell receptor beta chains listed below, sequenced in a study of T-cell memory formation after mild COVID-19. Each CDR3 protein gets one entry after TCRdb re-called the 5' RACE reads with MiXCR. This sample yields 350,000 to 400,000 distinct CDR3 sequences, of which more than 20% are seen a single time; under 15% belongs to the top ten. The sample taken for sequencing was PBMCs or a T cell subset sorted from them (not recorded which). The receptors stem from an adult woman who had mild COVID-19 (a few samples of this study predate the infection). Cell type and time point are not known.

This clonotype came up a few times. The chain has TRBV6-2 or TRBV6-3 and TRBJ2-1, with D unclear. The CDR3 extends over 13 amino acids. Germline CDR1 MNHEY, CDR2 SVGEGT. V gave up 0 bases and J gave up 10 bases, with 10 bases separating them. The CDR3: CASSYSARGEQFF. CDR3 DNA: TGTGCCAGCAGTTACTCTGCCCGCGGAGAGCAGTTCTTC.

This clonotype has only a few counts. The chain links TRBV12-3 or TRBV12-4 to TRBJ1-5; maybe TRBD1 (5 bases). The V and J ends lost 7 bases and 0 bases respectively, with 22 bases between them. The CDR3 consists of 18 residues. CDR3 loop: CASTSGSRLIYSNQPQHF. CDR3 coding DNA: TGTGCCAGCACCTCAGGGTCCCGTTTAATCTATAGCAATCAGCCCCAGCATTTT.

V usage is TRBV30 and J usage is TRBJ1-1; no reliable D call. Germline CDR1 GTSNPN, CDR2 SVGIG (reference sequence). The V end lost 7 bases, the J end lost 1 base, and 7 bases lay between the germline ends. The CDR3 runs to 11 residues. CDR3 nucleotides: TGTGCCTACGGGCCGAACACTGAAGCTTTCTTT. Translation: CAYGPNTEAFF.

The chain employs TRBV6-5 and TRBJ2-2; D remains ambiguous. V dropped 4 bases and J dropped 2 bases, with 5 bases sitting between them. CDR1 and CDR2 from the germline V gene are MNHEY and SVGAGI. The CDR3 covers 13 residues. CDR3 DNA sequence: TGTGCCAGCAGTTCGTTTAACACCGGGGAGCTGTTTTTT. Translation gives CASSSFNTGELFF.

This clonotype was observed a few times. The chain carries TRBV25-1 and TRBJ2-1; 8 positions match TRBD2. Germline loops: CDR1 MGHDK, CDR2 SYGVNS. The CDR3 has 14 amino acids. Trimming at V came to 6 bases and at J to 7 bases, leaving 8 bases not matched to a gene. As DNA, the CDR3 is TGTGCCAGCAGAGAGACGGGGGGGATTAATGAGCAGTTCTTC. Translated, it gives CASRETGGINEQFF.

The J gene is TRBJ2-5, the V gene TRBV3-1; the match to TRBD1 covers 7 bases. The CDR3 spans 14 residues. Germline CDR1 and CDR2: LGHDT and YNNKEL (reference sequence). V lost 2 bases and J lost 1; bases outside the gene matches: 1. The CDR3 spells CASSQTGAQETQYF. Written as DNA, the CDR3 is TGTGCCAGCAGCCAAACAGGGGCCCAAGAGACCCAGTACTTC.

The chain uses TRBV7-2 and TRBJ2-7; D possibly corresponds to TRBD2 (5 bases). Germline values: CDR1 SGHTA, CDR2 FQGNSA. CDR3 length: 14 residues. Trimming took off 3 bases at V and 2 bases at J, with 11 bases between the two ends. CDR3 amino acids: CASSFGLATYEQYF. The DNA for the CDR3 is TGTGCCAGCAGCTTCGGACTGGCGACCTACGAGCAGTACTTC. Looking up the rest from reference TRBV7-2 and TRBJ2-7 gives the full variable domain: GAGVSQSPSNKVTEKGKDVELRCDPISGHTALYWYRQSLGQGLEFLIYFQGNSAPDKSGLPSDRFSAERTGGSVSTLTIQRTQQEDSAVYLCASSFGLATYEQYFGPGTRLTVT.

This clonotype was seen a handful of times. This chain connects TRBV28 to TRBJ2-3; 9 bases are a match to TRBD1. With 5 bases clipped from V and 6 bases from J, the junction kept 6 bases outside the gene matches. This CDR3 region has 14 residues. Per germline, CDR1 MDHEN and CDR2 SYDVKM. CDR3 region: CASSLGTGRDTQYF. CDR3 in DNA: TGTGCCAGCAGTCTCGGGACAGGGAGGGATACGCAGTATTTT.

This clonotype was seen only a few times. The chain is built from TRBV21-1 and TRBJ2-1; TRBD2, the table's D call, lacks a check against the DNA. TRBV21-1 has pseudogene status. CDR3 size: 18 residues. CDR3 loop: CASSKVGGRGGSYNEQFF. CDR3 nucleotides: TGTGCCAGCAGCAAAGTCGGAGGCAGGGGAGGCTCCTACAATGAGCAGTTCTTC.

The genes are TRBV6-1 and TRBJ2-6; 8 nucleotides align to TRBD1. This CDR3 is 18 amino acids long. Losses at the gene ends were 0 bases for V and 0 bases for J; bases not matched to a gene: 4. Per germline, CDR1 MNHNS and CDR2 SASEGT. The CDR3 protein is CASSEASGGFSGANVLTF. The CDR3 bases are TGTGCCAGCAGTGAAGCCTCAGGGGGCTTCTCTGGGGCCAACGTCCTGACTTTC.

This clonotype was detected only a few times. The chain has TRBV4-3 and TRBJ2-1; unclear D gene. The ends were cut back, 0 bases at V and 10 bases at J, with 7 bases in the middle. The CDR3 consists of 12 residues. CDR1 LGHNA and CDR2 YSLEER come from the germline V gene. The CDR3 nucleotides read TGCGCCAGCAGCCAAGATTTCATCGAGCAGTTCTTC. Its translation is CASSQDFIEQFF.

This clonotype is a singleton in its sample. The chain carries TRBV19 and TRBJ2-5, with a possible D match to TRBD1 (6 bases). This CDR3 has 15 residues. V was pared by 6 bases and J by 0 bases, with 14 bases between. Germline V gene lookup returns CDR1 LNHDA and CDR2 SQIVND (reference sequence). The CDR3 DNA is TGTGCCAGTAGACATCGACAGGAAGACCAAGAGACCCAGTACTTC. Its protein is CASRHRQEDQETQYF.